The clone carrying this T cell receptor beta chain was observed a few times. The source of the sample is a study of blood T cell repertoires in COVID-19. Study overall: The cDNA or gDNA used as material had been derived from T cells, B-cell-depleted T cells, or PBMCs.

Germline loops: CDR1 MGHRA, CDR2 YSYEKL. This CDR3 has 17 amino acids. V lost 0 bases to trimming and J lost 4 bases; unmatched junction nucleotides: 8. The protocol was immunoSEQ multiplex PCR, while the TCRdb copy is restricted to in-frame clones and leaves out a portion. The sample yields 55,000 to 75,000 clones, around 77% seen once. The TCR was taken from a man older than 75 with active or convalescent COVID-19. The source material was peripheral blood. The gene calls are TRBV4-1 and TRBJ2-2; 7 nucleotides line up with TRBD1. The CDR3 here is CASSQDKGTVSTGELFF. The CDR3 nucleotides are TGCGCCAGCAGCCAAGATAAAGGGACAGTTTCCACCGGGGAGCTGTTTTTT.